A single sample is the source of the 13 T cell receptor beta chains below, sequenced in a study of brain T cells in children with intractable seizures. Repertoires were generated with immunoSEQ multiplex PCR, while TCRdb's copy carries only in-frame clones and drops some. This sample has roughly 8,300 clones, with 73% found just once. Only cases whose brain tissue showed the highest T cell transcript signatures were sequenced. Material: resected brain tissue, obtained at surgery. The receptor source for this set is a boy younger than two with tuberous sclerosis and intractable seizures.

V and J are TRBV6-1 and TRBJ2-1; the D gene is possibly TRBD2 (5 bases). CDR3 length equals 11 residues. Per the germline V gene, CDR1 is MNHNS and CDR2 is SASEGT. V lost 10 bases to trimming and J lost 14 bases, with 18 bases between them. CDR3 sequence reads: CAIRGSEVEFF. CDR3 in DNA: TGTGCCATCAGAGGGTCAGAGGTGGAGTTCTTC.

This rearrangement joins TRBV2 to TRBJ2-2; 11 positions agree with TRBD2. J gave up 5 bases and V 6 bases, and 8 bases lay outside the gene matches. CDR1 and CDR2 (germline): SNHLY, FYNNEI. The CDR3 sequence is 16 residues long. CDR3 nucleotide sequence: TGTGCCAGCAGGCCCGGGGGGACTAGCGGTACCGGGGAGCTGTTTTTT. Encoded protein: CASRPGGTSGTGELFF.

The CDR3 region has the DNA TGTGCCAGCAGGGACGGGGGAGGCTACACCTTC. Its protein is CASRDGGGYTF. This sequence joins TRBV6-6 and TRBJ1-2, with a possible D match to TRBD1 (5 bases). The germline V gene encodes CDR1 MNHNY and CDR2 SVGAGI (reference sequence). V was clipped by 6 bases and J by 8 bases, with 10 bases between them. The CDR3 is 11 amino acids.

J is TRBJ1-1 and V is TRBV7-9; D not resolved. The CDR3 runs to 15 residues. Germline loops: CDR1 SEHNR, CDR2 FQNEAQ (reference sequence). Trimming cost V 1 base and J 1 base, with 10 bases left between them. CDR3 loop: CASSLVGRWNTEAFF. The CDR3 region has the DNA TGTGCCAGCAGCTTAGTCGGCCGCTGGAACACTGAAGCTTTCTTT.

The DNA of the CDR3 is TGTGCCAGCAGCGTAGGGGACACGAATGGCTACACCTTC. As protein: CASSVGDTNGYTF. This rearrangement joins TRBV7-9 to TRBJ1-2, with D possibly being TRBD1 (6 bases). The CDR3 covers 13 residues. The V and J ends lost 5 bases and 6 bases respectively, with 13 bases between them. Looked up from germline, CDR1 is SEHNR and CDR2 is FQNEAQ (reference sequence).

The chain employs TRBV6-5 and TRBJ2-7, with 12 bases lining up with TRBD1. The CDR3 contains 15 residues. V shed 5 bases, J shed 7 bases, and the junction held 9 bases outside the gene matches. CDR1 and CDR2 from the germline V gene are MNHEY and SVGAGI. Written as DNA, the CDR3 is TGTGCCAGCAGTAAACCGGGACAGGGGGCGTGGGAGCAGTACTTC. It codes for CASSKPGQGAWEQYF.

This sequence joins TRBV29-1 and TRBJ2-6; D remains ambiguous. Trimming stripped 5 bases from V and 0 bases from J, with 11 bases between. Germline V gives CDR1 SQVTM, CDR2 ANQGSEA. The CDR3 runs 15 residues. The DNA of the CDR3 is TGCAGCGTTCAGGAAGAAAACTCTGGGGCCAACGTCCTGACTTTC. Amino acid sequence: CSVQEENSGANVLTF.

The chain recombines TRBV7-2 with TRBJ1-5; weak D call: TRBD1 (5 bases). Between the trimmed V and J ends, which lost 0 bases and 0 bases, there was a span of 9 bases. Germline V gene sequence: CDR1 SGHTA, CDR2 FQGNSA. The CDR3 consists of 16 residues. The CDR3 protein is CASSLAGAYSNQPQHF. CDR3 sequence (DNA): TGTGCCAGCAGCTTAGCAGGGGCCTATAGCAATCAGCCCCAGCATTTT. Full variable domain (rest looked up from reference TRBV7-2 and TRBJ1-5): GAGVSQSPSNKVTEKGKDVELRCDPISGHTALYWYRQSLGQGLEFLIYFQGNSAPDKSGLPSDRFSAERTGGSVSTLTIQRTQQEDSAVYLCASSLAGAYSNQPQHFGDGTRLSIL.

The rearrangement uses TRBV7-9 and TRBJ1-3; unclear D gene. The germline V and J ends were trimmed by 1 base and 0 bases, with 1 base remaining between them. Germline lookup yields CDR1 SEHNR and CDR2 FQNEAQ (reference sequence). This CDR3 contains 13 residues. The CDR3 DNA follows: TGTGCCAGCAGCTTAGGCTCTGGAAACACCATATATTTT. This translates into CASSLGSGNTIYF.

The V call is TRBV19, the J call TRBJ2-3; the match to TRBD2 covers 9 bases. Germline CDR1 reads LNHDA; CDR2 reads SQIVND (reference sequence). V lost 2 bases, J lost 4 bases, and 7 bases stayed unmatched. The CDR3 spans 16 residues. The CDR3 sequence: CASSISAGGLADTQYF. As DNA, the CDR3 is TGTGCCAGTAGTATATCGGCGGGAGGGCTGGCAGATACGCAGTATTTT.

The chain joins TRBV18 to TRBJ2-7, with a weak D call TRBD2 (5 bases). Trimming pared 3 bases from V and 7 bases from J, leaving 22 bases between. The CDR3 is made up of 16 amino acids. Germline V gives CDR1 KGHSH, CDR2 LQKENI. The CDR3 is CASSPLAGESVGEQYF. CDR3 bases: TGTGCCAGCTCACCCCTAGCTGGGGAGTCGGTAGGGGAGCAGTACTTC.

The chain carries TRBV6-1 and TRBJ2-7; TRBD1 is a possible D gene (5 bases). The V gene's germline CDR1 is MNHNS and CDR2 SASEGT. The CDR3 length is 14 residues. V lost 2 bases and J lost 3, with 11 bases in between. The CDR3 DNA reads TGTGCCAGCAGTGAATCAGGGTCGATCTACGAGCAGTACTTC. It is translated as CASSESGSIYEQYF.

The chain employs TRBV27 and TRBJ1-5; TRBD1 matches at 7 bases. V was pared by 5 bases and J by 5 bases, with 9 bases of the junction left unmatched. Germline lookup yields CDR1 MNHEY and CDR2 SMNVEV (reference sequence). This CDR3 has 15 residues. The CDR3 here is CASSTTQGTHQPQHF. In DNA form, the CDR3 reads TGTGCCAGCAGTACAACACAGGGGACACATCAGCCCCAGCATTTT.